Following are 29 T cell receptor beta chains from one sample sequenced in a study of PD-L1 blockade in urothelial cancer. Time point specified: peripheral blood 6 weeks after treatment start. Measured with immunoSEQ multiplex PCR; TCRdb has only the in-frame clones, and not every one. The sample has around 41,000 clones; around four fifths are singletons. Sequencing was performed on PBMCs, taken around atezolizumab (anti-PD-L1) treatment. Receptors were obtained from a man aged 55 to 70 with urothelial cancer.

The chain couples TRBV5-1 to TRBJ2-3; 10 positions agree with TRBD1. The CDR3 contains 15 residues. The V gene's germline CDR1 is SGHRS and CDR2 YFSETQ. Germline trimming cut 4 bases from V and 0 bases from J; bases unmatched to any gene: 2. CDR3 loop: CASSRTGGSTDTQYF. CDR3 DNA sequence: TGCGCCAGCAGCCGGACAGGGGGTAGCACAGATACGCAGTATTTT.

The chain links TRBV10-1 to TRBJ2-2; 7 bases line up with TRBD1. This CDR3 is built from 14 residues. V shed 8 bases and J 3 bases; nucleotides not matched to a gene: 6. Germline V lookup: CDR1 WNHNN, CDR2 SYGVQD (reference sequence). The CDR3 bases are TGCGCCAGCCGACAGGGCCGGGACACCGGGGAGCTGTTTTTT. Protein: CASRQGRDTGELFF.

The chain carries TRBV28 and TRBJ1-5, with D maybe TRBD1 (5 bases). V was shortened by 4 bases and J by 0 bases, with 13 bases between the two germline ends. From germline, CDR1 is MDHEN and CDR2 SYDVKM. There are 16 residues in the CDR3. DNA of the CDR3: TGTGCCAGCAGTTGGGGCAGCACAAATAGCAATCAGCCCCAGCATTTT. Amino acid sequence: CASSWGSTNSNQPQHF.

The chain employs TRBV2 and TRBJ2-2; D gene ambiguous. The V gene's germline CDR1 is SNHLY and CDR2 FYNNEI. V lost 6 bases and J 1 base, leaving 15 bases between the germline ends. The CDR3 sequence is 16 residues long. CDR3 amino acids: CASSGSSPWNTGELFF. CDR3 DNA: TGTGCCAGCAGCGGTTCGAGCCCATGGAACACCGGGGAGCTGTTTTTT.

The gene calls are TRBV5-1 and TRBJ2-5; 7 nucleotides line up with TRBD2. CDR3 length equals 14 residues. Germline loops: CDR1 SGHRS, CDR2 YFSETQ. V trimming: 7 bases; J trimming: 0 bases; junction bases outside the gene matches: 6. In DNA form, the CDR3 reads TGCGCCAGCGGCCGACTAGCAAACCAAGAGACCCAGTACTTC. It specifies CASGRLANQETQYF.

This chain links TRBV12-2 with TRBJ2-5; TRBD2 is the table's D call, not checked against the DNA. TRBV12-2 is described as a pseudogene. The CDR3 runs 15 residues. CDR3 DNA: TGTGCAAGTCGCACCGGGACTAGCGGCCAAGAGACCCAGTACTTC. It codes for CASRTGTSGQETQYF.

The chain recombines TRBV10-1 with TRBJ2-4, with TRBD1 matching over 10 bases. Germline CDR1 is WNHNN and CDR2 is SYGVQD (reference sequence). The ends lost 2 bases at V and 10 bases at J; junction bases unmatched: 17. The CDR3 is 18 residues long. The chain's CDR3 is CASSEVTGGGKTQRIQYF. CDR3 DNA sequence: TGCGCCAGCAGTGAGGTGACAGGGGGCGGGAAGACCCAGCGGATTCAGTACTTC.

V is TRBV7-2 and J is TRBJ2-7; possible D gene TRBD1, 5 bases. Germline lookup yields CDR1 SGHTA and CDR2 FQGNSA. This CDR3 has 15 residues. The germline V and J ends were trimmed by 5 bases and 2 bases, with 16 bases remaining between them. This CDR3 is CASSPLGQATYEQYF. In nucleotides, the CDR3 is TGTGCCAGCAGCCCCCTGGGGCAGGCTACCTACGAGCAGTACTTC.

For the CDR3, the DNA is TGCGCCAGCAGTGAGTCTAACGGGGACAGGGTAAAGGGGCAGTTCTTC. Translated, it gives CASSESNGDRVKGQFF. The genes are TRBV10-1 and TRBJ2-1; TRBD1 matches at 9 bases. The CDR3 sequence is 16 residues long. V was clipped by 0 bases and J by 12 bases; unmatched bases: 12. The germline V gene encodes CDR1 WNHNN and CDR2 SYGVQD (reference sequence).

The chain joins TRBV4-2 to TRBJ2-7; D ambiguous. From germline, CDR1 is LGHNA and CDR2 YNFKEQ. The CDR3 is 13 amino acids. The germline V and J ends were trimmed by 0 bases and 4 bases, with 7 bases remaining between them. Here the CDR3 reads CASSQEAQYEQYF. Written as DNA, the CDR3 is TGTGCCAGCAGCCAAGAGGCCCAGTACGAGCAGTACTTC.

The chain combines TRBV30 with TRBJ2-3; 7 bases are a match to TRBD2. In germline, CDR1 is GTSNPN, CDR2 SVGIG (reference sequence). There are 12 residues in the CDR3. The V segment lost 8 bases and the J segment 1 base; nucleotides outside the gene matches: 3. The DNA of the CDR3 is TGTGCCCAGGGAGGGGGCACAGATACGCAGTATTTT. Its protein product is CAQGGGTDTQYF.

The chain links TRBV9 to TRBJ2-3; a weak D match, TRBD1 (5 bases). V lost 3 bases, J lost 5 bases, and 13 bases lay in between. The CDR3 is made up of 14 amino acids. Germline assignment: CDR1 SGDLS and CDR2 YYNGEE. The CDR3 DNA sequence: TGTGCCAGCAGCGCCTATGGGGCGCGAGATACGCAGTATTTT. It translates to CASSAYGARDTQYF.

The chain joins TRBV5-6 to TRBJ1-5; D ambiguous. This CDR3 contains 15 residues. V lost 0 bases, J lost 2 bases, and 9 bases lay in between. Germline V gives CDR1 SGHDT, CDR2 YYEEEE. Written as DNA, the CDR3 is TGTGCCAGCAGCTTGGGTCATCTAGGCAATCAGCCCCAGCATTTT. Residues: CASSLGHLGNQPQHF.

This clone was observed once. The chain links TRBV6-1 to TRBJ2-7; TRBD1 aligns across 7 bases. Trimming took 2 bases from V and 3 from J; bases not matched to a gene: 7. The CDR3 has 15 residues. Germline V gene lookup returns CDR1 MNHNS and CDR2 SASEGT. Written as DNA, the CDR3 is TGTGCCAGCAGTGAATCCGGACAGGCGGGCTACGAGCAGTACTTC. Encoded protein: CASSESGQAGYEQYF.

This clone was recorded only once. The rearrangement joins TRBV15 to TRBJ2-1, with a possible D match to TRBD1 (6 bases). CDR1 and CDR2 (germline): LNHNV, YYDKDF (reference sequence). The CDR3 extends over 16 amino acids. Trimming pared 3 bases from V and 2 bases from J, leaving 14 bases between. The CDR3 nucleotides read TGTGCCACCAGCAGGGCATCAGGGGAAGCCTACAATGAGCAGTTCTTC. Its protein is CATSRASGEAYNEQFF.

The J gene is TRBJ2-5, the V gene TRBV28; TRBD1 matches 8 bases. J was trimmed by 5 bases and V by 5 bases; bases with no gene match: 13. Germline CDR1 and CDR2: MDHEN and SYDVKM. CDR3 length: 16 residues. CDR3 loop: CASSPDRGSLLETQYF. The CDR3, as DNA: TGTGCCAGCAGTCCCGACAGGGGATCTCTCTTGGAGACCCAGTACTTC. Supplemented by reference TRBV28 and TRBJ2-5, the full variable domain reads DVKVTQSSRYLVKRTGEKVFLECVQDMDHENMFWYRQDPGLGLRLIYFSYDVKMKEKGDIPEGYSVSREKKERFSLILESASTNQTSMYLCASSPDRGSLLETQYFGPGTRLLVL.

With respect to this clone: An end of the junction differs from the germline gene, which may be a read error. The identical CDR3 is also encoded by other nucleotide sequences in the sample. The V gene is TRBV11-2, the J gene TRBJ2-3; 10 bases match TRBD2. The CDR3 loop spans 14 amino acids. Germline V gene sequence: CDR1 SGHAT, CDR2 FQNNGV. The CDR3 coding sequence is TGTGCTAGCAGCCCGGGACTAGCGACGGATACGCAGTATTTT. It encodes CASSPGLATDTQYF.

The chain joins TRBV2 to TRBJ1-4; 9 nucleotides match TRBD1. Germline CDR1 is SNHLY and CDR2 is FYNNEI. This CDR3 is built from 15 residues. J gave up 8 bases and V 6 bases, and 10 bases lay outside the gene matches. The CDR3 region is CASRRLTGGKEKLFF. The CDR3 DNA sequence: TGTGCCAGCAGGAGGCTGACAGGGGGGAAAGAAAAACTGTTTTTT.

This chain connects TRBV18 to TRBJ2-7; 12 bases map to TRBD1. V was pared by 3 bases and J by 4 bases, with 7 bases of the junction left unmatched. Germline V gene lookup returns CDR1 KGHSH and CDR2 LQKENI. This CDR3 has 16 residues. In nucleotides, the CDR3 is TGTGCCAGCTCACCGCCGGGACAGGGGGCGAGGTACGAGCAGTACTTC. Protein sequence: CASSPPGQGARYEQYF.

The V gene is TRBV2, the J gene TRBJ2-2, with 8 bases identical to TRBD1. Germline CDR1 reads SNHLY; CDR2 reads FYNNEI. The J segment lost 7 bases and the V segment lost 10 bases, leaving 5 bases of the junction unmatched. The CDR3 is 12 residues long. As DNA, the CDR3 is TGTGCCACTGGACAGGGCGGCGGGGAGCTGTTTTTT. It encodes CATGQGGGELFF.

The chain uses TRBV5-6 and TRBJ2-2; tentatively, D is TRBD1 (6 bases). The CDR3 sequence is 16 residues long. Germline V gene data show CDR1 as SGHDT and CDR2 as YYEEEE. V was cut by 7 bases and J by 3 bases, with 19 bases left in between. The CDR3 region is CASRLSPQGYTGELFF. The DNA of the CDR3 is TGTGCCAGCCGTTTAAGCCCGCAGGGGTACACCGGGGAGCTGTTTTTT.

The chain is built from TRBV15 and TRBJ2-1; TRBD2 matches 10 bases. Per the germline V gene, CDR1 is LNHNV and CDR2 is YYDKDF (reference sequence). V shed 2 bases, J shed 3 bases, and the junction held 7 bases outside the gene matches. This CDR3 is built from 17 residues. The CDR3 sequence: CATSRPSSGGLYNEQFF. Here the CDR3 DNA reads TGTGCCACCAGCAGACCATCTAGCGGGGGCCTCTACAATGAGCAGTTCTTC.

V is TRBV5-4 and J is TRBJ2-3; 7 bases match TRBD2. Germline CDR1 reads SGHNT; CDR2 reads YYREEE (reference sequence). CDR3 length: 15 residues. The V segment lost 4 bases and the J segment 4 bases; nucleotides outside the gene matches: 9. DNA for the CDR3: TGTGCCAGCAGCCGTGGACTAGTTAGCGCAGATACGCAGTATTTT. This sequence encodes CASSRGLVSADTQYF.

V usage is TRBV7-6 and J usage is TRBJ2-7; 9 bases line up with TRBD1. The CDR3 is 17 amino acids. J lost 2 bases, V lost 0 bases, and 8 bases had no gene match. The germline V gene encodes CDR1 SGHVS and CDR2 FNYEAQ. CDR3 DNA sequence: TGTGCCAGCAGCTTAGCTTCCGGACAGGGGTGGACCTACGAGCAGTACTTC. Protein sequence: CASSLASGQGWTYEQYF.

CDR3 sequence: CASSPIPGGTEAFF. The CDR3 DNA sequence: TGTGCCAGCAGCCCAATCCCAGGGGGCACTGAAGCTTTCTTT. This sequence joins TRBV5-5 and TRBJ1-1, with 7 bases fitting TRBD1. The germline CDR1 and CDR2 sequences are SGHKS and YYEKEE (reference sequence). The CDR3 contains 14 residues. V shed 4 bases, J shed 4 bases, and the junction held 7 bases outside the gene matches.

The chain links TRBV20-1 to TRBJ2-7, with unresolved D. The CDR3 has 11 residues. Between the trimmed V and J ends, which lost 8 bases and 5 bases, there was a span of 13 bases. The germline gives CDR1 DFQATT, CDR2 SNEGSKA (reference sequence). CDR3 sequence: CSPKSYDEQYF. CDR3 in DNA: TGCAGTCCCAAAAGCTACGACGAGCAGTACTTC.

The chain combines TRBV28 with TRBJ2-5; D is unresolved. CDR1 and CDR2 from the germline V gene are MDHEN and SYDVKM. The CDR3 length is 13 residues. V was trimmed by 6 bases and J by 3 bases, leaving 11 bases between them. This chain's CDR3 is CASSNLREETQYF. The CDR3 DNA is TGTGCCAGCAGCAACCTTCGAGAAGAGACCCAGTACTTC. Based on the CDR3 plus reference TRBV28 and TRBJ2-5, the full variable domain is DVKVTQSSRYLVKRTGEKVFLECVQDMDHENMFWYRQDPGLGLRLIYFSYDVKMKEKGDIPEGYSVSREKKERFSLILESASTNQTSMYLCASSNLREETQYFGPGTRLLVL.

V gene TRBV25-1 combines with J gene TRBJ2-3, with 9 bases fitting TRBD1. Losses at the gene ends were 1 base for V and 4 bases for J; bases not matched to a gene: 3. Germline CDR1 is MGHDK and CDR2 is SYGVNS. This CDR3 contains 15 residues. CDR3 DNA sequence: TGTGCCAGCAGTGAATGGGACAGGGAGGCAGATACGCAGTATTTT. Translating gives CASSEWDREADTQYF.

The rearrangement uses TRBV7-9 and TRBJ1-6; the match to TRBD1 covers 7 bases. Per germline, CDR1 SEHNR and CDR2 FQNEAQ (reference sequence). CDR3 length equals 16 residues. With V trimmed by 5 bases and J by 8 bases, 12 bases remained unmatched. The CDR3 spells CASSRFPTGADSPLHF. The CDR3 DNA follows: TGTGCCAGCAGCCGATTTCCTACAGGGGCGGATTCACCCCTCCACTTT.